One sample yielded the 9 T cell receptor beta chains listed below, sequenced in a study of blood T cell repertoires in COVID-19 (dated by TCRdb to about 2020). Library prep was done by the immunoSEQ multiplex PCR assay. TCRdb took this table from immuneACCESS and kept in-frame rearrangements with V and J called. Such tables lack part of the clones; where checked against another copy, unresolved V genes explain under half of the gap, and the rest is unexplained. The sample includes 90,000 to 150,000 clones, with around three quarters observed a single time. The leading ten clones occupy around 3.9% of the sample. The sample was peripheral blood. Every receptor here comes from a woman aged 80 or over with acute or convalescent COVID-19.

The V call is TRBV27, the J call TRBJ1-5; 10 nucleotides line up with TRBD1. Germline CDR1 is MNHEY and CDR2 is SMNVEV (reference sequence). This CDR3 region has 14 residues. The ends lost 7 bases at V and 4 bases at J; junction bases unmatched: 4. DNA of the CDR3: TGTGCCAGCACCCCGGGACAGGGGAATCAGCCCCAGCATTTT. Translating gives CASTPGQGNQPQHF.

Here the CDR3 reads CASSYSRTGNTEAFF. CDR3 nucleotide sequence: TGTGCCAGCAGTTACTCGAGGACAGGGAACACTGAAGCTTTCTTT. This chain connects TRBV6-2 or TRBV6-3 to TRBJ1-1; TRBD1 matches 7 bases. Germline V gene data show CDR1 as MNHEY and CDR2 as SVGEGT. The CDR3 is made up of 15 amino acids. Losses at the gene ends were 0 bases for V and 1 base for J; bases not matched to a gene: 2.

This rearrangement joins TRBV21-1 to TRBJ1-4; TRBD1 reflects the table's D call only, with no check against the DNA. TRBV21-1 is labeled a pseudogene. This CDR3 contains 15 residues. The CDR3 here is CASSRNRGRQRKLFF. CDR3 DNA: TGTGCCAGCAGCAGAAACAGGGGGCGCCAGCGAAAACTGTTTTTT.

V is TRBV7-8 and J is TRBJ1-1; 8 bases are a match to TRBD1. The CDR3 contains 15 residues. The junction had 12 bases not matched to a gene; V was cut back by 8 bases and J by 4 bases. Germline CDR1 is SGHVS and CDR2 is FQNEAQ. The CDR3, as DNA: TGTGCCAGCTCCCGGACAGGGCCGCTAAGCACTGAAGCTTTCTTT. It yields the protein CASSRTGPLSTEAFF.

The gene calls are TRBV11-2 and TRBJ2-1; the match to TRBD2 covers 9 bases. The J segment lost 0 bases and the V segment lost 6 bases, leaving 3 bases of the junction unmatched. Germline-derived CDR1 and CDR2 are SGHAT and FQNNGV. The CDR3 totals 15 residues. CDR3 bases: TGTGCCAGCAGTCTTAGCGGGGGCTCCTACAATGAGCAGTTCTTC. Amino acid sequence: CASSLSGGSYNEQFF.

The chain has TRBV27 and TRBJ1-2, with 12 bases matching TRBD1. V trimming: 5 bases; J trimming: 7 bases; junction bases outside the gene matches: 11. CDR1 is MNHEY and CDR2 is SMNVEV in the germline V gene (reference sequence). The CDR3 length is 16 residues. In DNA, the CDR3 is TGTGCCAGCAGTCCATACCCGGGACAGGGGGCAATTGGCTACACCTTC. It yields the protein CASSPYPGQGAIGYTF.

Here the CDR3 reads CAWSVKGVSEKLFF. In DNA, the CDR3 is TGTGCCTGGAGTGTCAAGGGGGTTAGCGAAAAACTGTTTTTT. The chain combines TRBV30 with TRBJ1-4; D possibly corresponds to TRBD1 (6 bases). CDR1 and CDR2 (germline): GTSNPN, SVGIG (reference sequence). Trimming removed 0 bases from V and 8 bases from J, with 13 bases in between. The CDR3 spans 14 residues.

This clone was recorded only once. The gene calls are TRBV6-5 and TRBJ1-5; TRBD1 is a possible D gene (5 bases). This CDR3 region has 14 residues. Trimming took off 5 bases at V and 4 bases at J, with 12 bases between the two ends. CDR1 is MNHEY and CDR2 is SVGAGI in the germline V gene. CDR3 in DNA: TGTGCCAGCAGTCGCGGGACCGAAAATCAGCCCCAGCATTTT. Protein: CASSRGTENQPQHF.

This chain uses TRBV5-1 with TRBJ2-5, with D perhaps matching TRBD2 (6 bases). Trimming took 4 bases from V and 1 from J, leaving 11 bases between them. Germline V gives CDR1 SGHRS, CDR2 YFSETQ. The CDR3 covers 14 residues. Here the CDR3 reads CASSRRGAQETQYF. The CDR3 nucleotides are TGCGCCAGCAGCAGGCGGGGCGCCCAAGAGACCCAGTACTTC. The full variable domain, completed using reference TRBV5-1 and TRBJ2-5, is KAGVTQTPRYLIKTRGQQVTLSCSPISGHRSVSWYQQTPGQGLQFLFEYFSETQRNKGNFPGRFSGRQFSNSRSEMNVSTLELGDSALYLCASSRRGAQETQYFGPGTRLLVL.